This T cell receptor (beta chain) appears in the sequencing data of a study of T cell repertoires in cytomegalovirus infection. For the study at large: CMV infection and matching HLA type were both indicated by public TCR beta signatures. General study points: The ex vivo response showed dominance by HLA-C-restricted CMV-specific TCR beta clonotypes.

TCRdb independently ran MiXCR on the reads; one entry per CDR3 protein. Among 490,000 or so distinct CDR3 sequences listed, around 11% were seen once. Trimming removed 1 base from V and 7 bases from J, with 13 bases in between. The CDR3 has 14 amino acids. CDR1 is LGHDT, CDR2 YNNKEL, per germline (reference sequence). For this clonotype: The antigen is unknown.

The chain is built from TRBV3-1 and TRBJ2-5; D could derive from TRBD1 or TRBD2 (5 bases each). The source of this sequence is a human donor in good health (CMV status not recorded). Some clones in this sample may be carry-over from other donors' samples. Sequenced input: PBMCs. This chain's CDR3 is CASSQGRGPVTQYF. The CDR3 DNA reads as TGTGCCAGCAGCCAAGGACGGGGCCCGGTGACCCAGTACTTC.